A selection of T cell receptor beta chains follows, all from one sample in a study of T cell repertoires in cytomegalovirus infection. TCRdb reanalysed the reads using MiXCR and keeps one entry per CDR3 protein. This sample has roughly 990,000 distinct CDR3 sequences; around 30% occur once, and the top ten carry around 15%. Antigens of these TCRs are unknown. Sample: cultured CD8+ T cells from PBMCs, taken from culture after CMV antigen stimulation. The receptors were gathered from a human donor in good health (CMV status not recorded). Some clones in this sample may be carry-over from other donors' samples. Each CDR3 is given with its conserved first and last residue. A D gene is named only where the DNA matches it firmly. Where a row states a size, it is once, few, many or the class of an expanded clone; other rows omit it.

J,V,size,D,CDR3,DNA
TRBJ1-1,TRBV7-9,.,.,CASSLVRPNTEAFF,TGTGCCAGCAGCTTAGTCAGACCTAACACTGAAGCTTTCTTT
TRBJ1-2,TRBV12-3/TRBV12-4,.,.,CASSVSGTNYGYTF,TGTGCCAGCAGTGTATCCGGGACTAACTATGGCTACACCTTC
TRBJ1-4,TRBV7-6,.,.,CASSWTLGDERLFF,TGTGCCAGCAGCTGGACCTTAGGGGATGAAAGACTGTTTTTT
TRBJ1-6,TRBV5-4,.,.,CASRALGGHNSPLHF,TGTGCCAGCAGGGCCTTGGGAGGGCATAATTCACCCCTCCACTTT
TRBJ1-4,TRBV3-1,.,.,CASSKWVGTENEKLFF,TGTGCCAGCAGCAAGTGGGTAGGGACGGAAAATGAAAAACTGTTTTTT
TRBJ2-3,TRBV5-5,.,TRBD1,CASSFQGAPDTQYF,TGTGCCAGCAGCTTTCAGGGGGCCCCAGATACGCAGTATTTT
TRBJ1-2,TRBV19,.,.,CASTSTPLGGYTF,TGTGCCAGTACTTCCACTCCTCTAGGAGGCTACACCTTC
TRBJ2-1,TRBV12-5,.,TRBD2,CASGLVDLAGTEEQFF,TGTGCTAGTGGTTTGGTAGACCTAGCGGGGACGGAGGAGCAGTTCTTC
TRBJ2-1,TRBV7-6,.,.,CASSLVSLSSYNEQFF,TGTGCCAGCAGCTTAGTGTCCCTAAGCTCCTACAATGAGCAGTTCTTC
TRBJ2-5,TRBV7-9,few,TRBD1,CASTGTGVFVETQYF,TGTGCCAGCACCGGGACAGGGGTTTTTGTAGAGACCCAGTACTTC
TRBJ2-3,TRBV2,.,.,CASSPLRGEVFTDTQYF,TGTGCCAGCAGCCCACTAAGGGGGGAAGTTTTTACAGATACGCAGTATTTT
TRBJ1-2,TRBV5-3,.,.,CASSRTEKIYGYTF,TGTGCCAGCAGCCGTACAGAGAAGATCTATGGCTACACCTTC
TRBJ1-1,TRBV27,.,.,CASSGGFEAFF,TGTGCCAGCAGCGGGGGGTTTGAAGCTTTCTTT
TRBJ2-1,TRBV7-9,many,.,CASSPPAGPYNEQFF,TGTGCCAGCAGCCCGCCCGCGGGGCCCTACAATGAGCAGTTCTTC
TRBJ2-6,TRBV7-9,few,.,CASRQATISAGANVLTF,TGTGCCAGCAGACAGGCGACGATATCCGCTGGGGCCAACGTCCTGACTTTC